This T cell receptor (beta chain) was documented in a study of cytomegalovirus exposure and HLA in healthy donors. Germline V CDR1 and CDR2: SGHTA, FQGNSA. CDR3 size: 15 residues. 60 Vbeta and 13 Jbeta primers were used in PCR. Repertoires were generated with immunoSEQ multiplex PCR, while TCRdb's copy carries only in-frame clones and drops some. Among some 57,000 clones listed, about 73% were seen once. Turning to this clone: At one of its ends the junction is not consistent with the germline gene, which may arise from a read error.

The chain employs TRBV7-2 and TRBJ2-2, with 7 bases aligning to TRBD2. The sample comprised PBMCs. The receptor's source is a woman aged 60-75 years in good health and CMV-seropositive. In DNA form, the CDR3 reads TGTGCCAGCCACACCGGGGGGTCGAACACCGGGGAACTGTTTTTT. It translates to CASHTGGSNTGELFF.